This entry lists 17 T cell receptor beta chains sequenced from one sample in a study of cytotoxic CD8 clonotypes in ibrutinib-treated CLL. Here immunoSEQ multiplex PCR was the method, and the copy in TCRdb shows in-frame clones only, minus some. The table has approximately 74,000 clones, approximately 80% seen once. The source material was PBMCs, sampled at disease progression, from a patient treated with ibrutinib. The receptors derive from a human donor with chronic lymphocytic leukemia.

V is TRBV11-2 and J is TRBJ1-1; D call uncertain. Trimming took 1 base from V and 0 from J, leaving 6 bases between them. CDR1 is SGHAT, CDR2 FQNNGV, per germline. The CDR3 totals 14 residues. This CDR3 is CASSLVRVNTEAFF. The CDR3 region has the DNA TGTGCCAGCAGCTTAGTACGCGTGAACACTGAAGCTTTCTTT.

CDR3: CASSQDGAGSNQPQHF. CDR3 DNA sequence: TGCGCCAGCAGCCAAGATGGAGCTGGCAGCAATCAGCCCCAGCATTTT. The chain links TRBV4-1 to TRBJ1-5; D is undetermined. The CDR3 is 16 residues long. Trimming left V 0 bases short and J 1 base short, with 10 bases between. Germline lookup yields CDR1 MGHRA and CDR2 YSYEKL.

The chain joins TRBV10-3 to TRBJ1-1, with a weak D call TRBD1 (6 bases). CDR3 length equals 14 residues. V lost 6 bases and J lost 0, with 11 bases in between. Germline CDR1 reads ENHRY; CDR2 reads SYGVKD. The CDR3 region is CAISRQEMNTEAFF. The CDR3 DNA sequence: TGTGCCATCAGCCGACAGGAGATGAACACTGAAGCTTTCTTT.

This chain links TRBV6-5 with TRBJ1-3, with D perhaps TRBD1 (6 bases). Germline lookup yields CDR1 MNHEY and CDR2 SVGAGI. The V end was cut by 4 bases, the J end by 2 bases, with 9 bases between. This CDR3 is 14 amino acids long. Written as DNA, the CDR3 is TGTGCCAGCAGTTCTACAGGGACTGGAAACACCATATATTTT. Translated, it gives CASSSTGTGNTIYF.

The genes are TRBV6-1 and TRBJ1-5; D remains unclear. CDR3 length: 13 residues. Germline loops: CDR1 MNHNS, CDR2 SASEGT. Trimming took off 3 bases at V and 0 bases at J, with 3 bases between the two ends. The CDR3, as DNA: TGTGCCAGCAGTGAGCATAGCAATCAGCCCCAGCATTTT. This encodes CASSEHSNQPQHF.

The gene calls are TRBV5-4 and TRBJ2-2; TRBD1 is a possible D gene (6 bases). The CDR3 runs 17 residues. Germline lookup yields CDR1 SGHNT and CDR2 YYREEE (reference sequence). Trimming removed 0 bases from V and 4 bases from J, with 16 bases in between. The CDR3 protein is CASSLAFTRGRTGELFF. CDR3 in DNA: TGTGCCAGCAGCTTGGCCTTCACCAGGGGCCGCACCGGGGAGCTGTTTTTT.

The rearrangement uses TRBV7-3 and TRBJ2-1; TRBD2 aligns across 9 bases. V shed 5 bases and J 5 bases; nucleotides not matched to a gene: 4. The CDR3 extends over 14 amino acids. Germline V lookup: CDR1 SGHTA, CDR2 FQGTGA. This CDR3 is CASSRLAENNEQFF. CDR3 coding DNA: TGTGCCAGCAGCCGACTAGCGGAGAACAATGAGCAGTTCTTC.

V is TRBV19 and J is TRBJ2-1; weak D call: TRBD1 (6 bases). The CDR3 has 15 residues. V was shortened by 5 bases and J by 1 base, with 12 bases between the two germline ends. Germline V lookup: CDR1 LNHDA, CDR2 SQIVND (reference sequence). The CDR3 reads CASSQTGLSYNEQFF. CDR3 DNA: TGTGCCAGTAGTCAGACAGGCCTATCCTACAATGAGCAGTTCTTC.

The chain couples TRBV7-2 to TRBJ1-5; possible D gene TRBD1, 6 bases. Germline assignment: CDR1 SGHTA and CDR2 FQGNSA. This CDR3 region has 15 residues. V dropped 5 bases and J dropped 4 bases, with 15 bases sitting between them. The CDR3, as DNA: TGTGCCAGCAGCGCCTTGGACAGTAGGAATCAGCCCCAGCATTTT. This codes for CASSALDSRNQPQHF.

This chain connects TRBV2 to TRBJ2-7; D is possibly TRBD1 or TRBD2 (5 bases each). V lost 8 bases to trimming and J lost 5 bases, with 13 bases between them. The CDR3 extends over 12 amino acids. CDR1 and CDR2 (germline): SNHLY, FYNNEI. This CDR3 is CASLRGLNEQYF. In DNA form, the CDR3 reads TGTGCCAGCCTCCGGGGCCTGAACGAGCAGTACTTC.

The chain combines TRBV10-3 with TRBJ1-1, with 9 bases lining up with TRBD1. From germline, CDR1 is ENHRY and CDR2 SYGVKD. CDR3 length: 14 amino acids. Trimming at V came to 4 bases and at J to 4 bases, leaving 4 bases not matched to a gene. CDR3 DNA sequence: TGTGCCATCAGTGGGGACAGGGCCAGCACTGAAGCTTTCTTT. This translates into CAISGDRASTEAFF.

This clone was observed a handful of times. The chain joins TRBV18 to TRBJ2-2; 14 bases align to TRBD2. J gave up 5 bases and V 3 bases, and 2 bases lay outside the gene matches. The CDR3 spans 16 residues. Germline assignment: CDR1 KGHSH and CDR2 LQKENI. Written as DNA, the CDR3 is TGTGCCAGCTCACCGGGACTAGCGGGAGATACCGGGGAGCTGTTTTTT. Residues: CASSPGLAGDTGELFF.

This chain links TRBV10-3 with TRBJ1-1; a weak D match, TRBD1 (6 bases). There are 15 residues in the CDR3. V was pared by 6 bases and J by 0 bases, with 14 bases between. Germline lookup yields CDR1 ENHRY and CDR2 SYGVKD. The CDR3 DNA sequence: TGTGCCATCAGGGGGGCATTTGCAATGAACACTGAAGCTTTCTTT. Encoded protein: CAIRGAFAMNTEAFF.

The chain joins TRBV7-6 to TRBJ2-1; 8 positions match TRBD2. The CDR3 contains 16 residues. Trimming removed 2 bases from V and 7 bases from J; junction bases left unmatched: 10. Germline loops: CDR1 SGHVS, CDR2 FNYEAQ. The CDR3 DNA sequence: TGTGCCAGCAGCTTACCAAGCGGGAGAACAGGGAATGAGCAGTTCTTC. It is translated as CASSLPSGRTGNEQFF.

The chain carries TRBV5-1 and TRBJ2-7; 8 nucleotides agree with TRBD1. With 0 bases clipped from V and 3 bases from J, the junction kept 8 bases outside the gene matches. CDR1 is SGHRS, CDR2 YFSETQ, per germline. The CDR3 runs to 16 residues. The CDR3 DNA follows: TGCGCCAGCAGCTTGGGAGCAGGGGGCCCAAACTACGAGCAGTACTTC. It is translated as CASSLGAGGPNYEQYF.

The V gene is TRBV7-9, the J gene TRBJ1-4; D gene unclear. The CDR3 totals 16 residues. The germline V gene encodes CDR1 SEHNR and CDR2 FQNEAQ (reference sequence). Trimming left V 2 bases short and J 7 bases short, with 17 bases between. The CDR3 DNA is TGTGCCAGCAGCTTATTAACAGTCAGGTTCGGTGAAAAACTGTTTTTT. Amino acid sequence: CASSLLTVRFGEKLFF. Full variable domain (outside the CDR3, taken from reference TRBV7-9 and TRBJ1-4): DTGVSQNPRHKITKRGQNVTFRCDPISEHNRLYWYRQTLGQGPEFLTYFQNEAQLEKSRLLSDRFSAERPKGSFSTLEIQRTEQGDSAMYLCASSLLTVRFGEKLFFGSGTQLSVL.

The chain is built from TRBV28 and TRBJ1-2; a weak D match, TRBD1 (6 bases). Trimming took 5 bases from V and 4 from J, leaving 14 bases between them. The CDR3 length is 14 residues. The germline gives CDR1 MDHEN, CDR2 SYDVKM. As DNA, the CDR3 is TGTGCCAGCAGTCCACCACGGGACACCTATGGCTACACCTTC. It specifies CASSPPRDTYGYTF.